This T cell receptor (beta chain) is drawn from a study of tissue T cells after allogeneic stem cell transplantation. General study points: Anatomically similar tissues had similar TCR repertoires within each patient. Some tissue clones might be persisting host cells; their alloreactivity or antigen specificity was not determined. Only a limited share of tissue TCRs appeared in blood or spleen.

With regard to this clone: Its antigen is currently unknown. Mouse names are used for the genes. The read falls 1 residue short of the CDR3 end, and the missing part is taken from the germline J gene.

Time point of the sample: mouse harvest day 7 after allogeneic transplant. Tail vein injection delivered 10^7 T-cell-depleted bone marrow cells and 10^6 splenic CD5+ T cells. The CDR3 totals 14 residues. Trimming left V 0 bases short and J 2 bases short, with 10 bases between. The V gene's germline CDR1 is GFQATS and CDR2 STVNSAI. Sequencing was performed with immunoSEQ multiplex PCR; in TCRdb, only in-frame clones are kept and a portion is missing. In the table there are 5,500 to 8,000 clones, approximately 51% of which are singletons. The specimen was lymph node tissue. The chain links TRBV20 to TRBJ1-2; perhaps TRBD1 as D (6 bases). The TCR was taken from a female BALB/c mouse given C57BL/6 T cells with graft-versus-host disease after an allogeneic hematopoietic cell transplant. The CDR3 region is CGARDRQGNSDYTF. The part of the CDR3 DNA that was read is TGTGGTGCTAGGGATCGGCAGGGGAACTCCGACTACACC.